This TCR beta chain derives from a study of T cell repertoires in cytomegalovirus infection. The study's findings and limits: In two of eight donors, the top clonotype was HLA-C-restricted CMV-specific.

CDR3 length: 16 amino acids. The V and J ends lost 6 bases and 1 base respectively, with 16 bases between them. This clonotype came up many times. Its antigen is unknown. TCRdb analysed the reads with MiXCR anew, one entry per CDR3 protein. The table records nearly 550,000 distinct CDR3 sequences, approximately 16% of them present only once. This sequence was found in a human donor in good health (CMV status not recorded). Some clones in this sample may be carry-over from other donors' samples. This chain connects TRBV12-3 or TRBV12-4 to TRBJ1-3, with a weak D call TRBD1 (6 bases). The specimen was CD8+ T cells from PBMCs. The CDR3 DNA is TGTGCCAGCAGCCACCCGGGGGCAGGGTCTGGAAACACCATATATTTT. This encodes CASSHPGAGSGNTIYF.